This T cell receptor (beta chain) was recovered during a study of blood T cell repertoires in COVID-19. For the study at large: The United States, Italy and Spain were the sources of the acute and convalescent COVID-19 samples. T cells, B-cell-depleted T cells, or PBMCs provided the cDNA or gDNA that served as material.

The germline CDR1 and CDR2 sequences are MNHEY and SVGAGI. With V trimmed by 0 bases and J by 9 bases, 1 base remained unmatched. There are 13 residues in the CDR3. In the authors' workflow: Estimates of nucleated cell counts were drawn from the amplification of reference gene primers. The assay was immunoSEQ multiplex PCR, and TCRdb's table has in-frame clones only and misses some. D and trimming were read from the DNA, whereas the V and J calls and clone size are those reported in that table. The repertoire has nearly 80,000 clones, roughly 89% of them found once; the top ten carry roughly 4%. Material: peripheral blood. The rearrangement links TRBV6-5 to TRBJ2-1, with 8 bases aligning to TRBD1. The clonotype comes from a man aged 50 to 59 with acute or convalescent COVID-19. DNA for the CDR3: TGTGCCAGCAGTTACTCGGACAGGGCTGAGCAGTTCTTC. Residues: CASSYSDRAEQFF.